This passage covers 31 T cell receptor delta chains from one sample sequenced in a study of gamma-delta T cells after stem cell transplantation. TCRdb processed the RT-PCR reads again with the CATT caller. The table includes about 15,000 delta-chain clones, almost 9.5% detected once. Specimen: gamma-delta T cells. The receptor set was obtained from a human donor. It is not recorded whose cells these are; they may come from a transplant donor.

In this sample, this clone turned up a few times. TCRdb has a much larger clone's protein, which differs at residue 19 from the translation of this DNA, likely because of a read error; what is shown is the protein translated from the DNA. The chain links TRDV1 to TRDJ1; 8 bases are a match to TRDD3. Germline CDR1 is TSWWSYY and CDR2 is QGS. The CDR3 runs 23 residues. The CDR3 sequence is CALPGDGPLPTMGDPIETGKLIF. Here the CDR3 DNA reads TGTGCTCTGCCAGGGGACGGCCCCCTGCCGACCATGGGGGATCCCATCGAGACCGGTAAACTCATCTTT.

On this clone: The TCRdb record carries a much larger clone's protein, which differs from this DNA's translation at residue 16; a read error is the likely cause, and the protein listed here is the DNA translation. This rearrangement joins TRDV2 to TRDJ3; 8 bases match TRDD3. This CDR3 spans 18 amino acids. The germline V gene has CDR1 GEAIGNYY and CDR2 EKD. CDR3 DNA: TGTGCCTGTGACACGACTGGGGGTAGCTCCTGGGACACCCGACAGGTGTTTTTC. As protein: CACDTTGGSSWDTRQVFF.

As concerns this clone: TCRdb attributes to this sequence the protein of a much larger clone, which differs from the DNA translation at residue 8; a read error is likely, and the protein displayed is translated from the DNA. The J gene is TRDJ1, the V gene TRDV2, with 13 bases fitting TRDD3. Looked up from germline, CDR1 is GEAIGNYY and CDR2 is EKD. J was trimmed by 2 bases and V by 0 bases; bases with no gene match: 8. CDR3 length equals 18 residues. CDR3 in amino acids: CACDTLKILGDTTDKLIF. CDR3 DNA sequence: TGTGCCTGTGACACCCTAAAAATACTGGGGGATACGACCGATAAACTCATCTTT.

Note on this clone: TCRdb pairs this DNA with a much larger clone's protein that differs at residue 5, likely a read error; the protein shown was translated from the DNA. The V and J genes are TRDV2 and TRDJ1; D uncertain. V lost 4 bases and J lost 4, with 18 bases in between. This CDR3 is built from 15 residues. The V gene's germline CDR1 is GEAIGNYY and CDR2 EKD. CDR3 protein: CACDARAPSSDKLIF. Here the CDR3 DNA reads TGTGCCTGTGATGCAAGGGCCCCGAGCAGCGATAAACTCATCTTT.

This rearrangement joins TRDV2 to TRDJ1; 10 bases agree with TRDD3. CDR3 length equals 18 residues. After removal of 0 bases from V and 2 bases from J, the junction contained 11 bases not matched to a gene. Per the germline V gene, CDR1 is GEAIGNYY and CDR2 is EKD. CDR3 nucleotide sequence: TGTGCCTGTGACACCAAAAAATCAACGGGGGATACGACCGATAAACTCATCTTT. The encoded protein is CACDTKKSTGDTTDKLIF.

This clone has just a few counts. TCRdb assigns this DNA the protein of a much larger clone, which departs from its translation at residue 13; this likely reflects a read error, and the protein shown comes from translating the DNA. The chain carries TRDV2 and TRDJ1; TRDD3 matches at 8 bases. The V gene end was trimmed by 3 bases and the J gene end by 6 bases; junction bases not matched to a gene: 17. This CDR3 spans 17 amino acids. CDR1 and CDR2 from the germline V gene are GEAIGNYY and EKD. CDR3 region: CACDALLGGRRTYKLIF. The DNA of the CDR3 is TGTGCCTGTGACGCCCTACTGGGGGGACGGCGGACCTATAAACTCATCTTT.

This clone was recorded a few times. A far larger clone is off by one base, so a read error is likely. The genes are TRDV1 and TRDJ1, with D tentatively TRDD3 (7 bases). CDR1 is TSWWSYY and CDR2 is QGS in the germline V gene. CDR3 length equals 26 residues. Trimming left V 5 bases short and J 0 bases short, with 46 bases between. CDR3 bases: TGTGCTCTTGGGCCCCGCTACTACTGGGGACTCACTACCAGCTATCCATTTCTTCCTTACACCGATAAACTCATCTTT. This gives the protein CALGPRYYWGLTTSYPFLPYTDKLIF.

For this clone: TCRdb's protein, taken from a much larger clone, differs from this DNA's translation at residue 17, likely owing to a read error; the protein displayed comes from the DNA. The gene calls are TRDV2 and TRDJ1, with 10 bases identical to TRDD3. Germline V CDR1 and CDR2: GEAIGNYY, EKD. The CDR3 contains 19 residues. This CDR3 reads CACDPTTHTGGSYTDKRIF. The DNA for the CDR3 is TGTGCCTGTGACCCTACTACCCACACTGGGGGATCGTACACCGATAAACGCATCTTT.

In its sample, this clone was seen a few times. The J gene is TRDJ1, the V gene TRDV2; the match to TRDD3 covers 10 bases. The V segment lost 3 bases and the J segment 10 bases; nucleotides outside the gene matches: 28. This CDR3 has 20 residues. Per germline, CDR1 GEAIGNYY and CDR2 EKD. The DNA for the CDR3 is TGTGCCTGTGACCTACTGGGGGATCCGAGGCACACCTCTGGTTTAGGCGGACTCATCTTT. Residues: CACDLLGDPRHTSGLGGLIF.

Points on this clone: This DNA translates differently at residues 16 and 17 from the TCRdb protein, which is that of a much larger clone; a read error is likely, and the protein shown is the DNA's own translation. V is TRDV2 and J is TRDJ1, with TRDD3 matching over 12 bases. Germline V gene sequence: CDR1 GEAIGNYY, CDR2 EKD. CDR3 size: 21 residues. The ends lost 0 bases at V and 6 bases at J; junction bases unmatched: 22. CDR3 sequence: CACDTVTGGYNGTSYPYKLIF. CDR3 in DNA: TGTGCCTGTGACACCGTCACTGGGGGATACAACGGGACTTCGTACCCCTATAAACTCATCTTT.

This clone turned up a few times. TCRdb's protein for this DNA is that of a much larger clone and differs from the translation at residue 4, likely a read error; the protein shown is the DNA translation. J is TRDJ3 and V is TRDV2, with 12 bases that match TRDD3. Trimming cost V 5 bases and J 0 bases; bases outside gene matches: 10. Germline V gene data show CDR1 as GEAIGNYY and CDR2 as EKD. The CDR3 runs to 20 residues. The CDR3 nucleotides are TGTGCCTGTGGACGAGTACTGGGGGATACAAGCTCCTGGGACACCCGACAGATGTTTTTC. The encoded protein is CACGRVLGDTSSWDTRQMFF.

This clone was seen many times. The sample contains more than one DNA sequence encoding this CDR3. This chain connects TRDV2 to TRDJ1, with a tentative D call TRDD3 (5 bases). The CDR3 contains 19 residues. V was cut by 0 bases and J by 11 bases, with 33 bases left in between. In germline, CDR1 is GEAIGNYY, CDR2 EKD. CDR3 in DNA: TGTGCCTGTGACACCGTTATGGCTCAGCTGGTGGATAGAATCGGTAACCTCATCTTT. Translation gives CACDTVMAQLVDRIGNLIF.

This clone was seen more than once but under ten times. TCRdb pairs this DNA with a much larger clone's protein that differs at residue 12, likely a read error; the protein shown was translated from the DNA. V gene TRDV2 combines with J gene TRDJ1; D possibly corresponds to TRDD2 (6 bases). Germline V gene sequence: CDR1 GEAIGNYY, CDR2 EKD. The CDR3 is 18 amino acids. Trimming removed 0 bases at V and 3 bases at J, with 22 bases between. The DNA for the CDR3 is TGTGCCTGTGACACCATACAGCCTTCCCCCCGGGCCGCCGATAAACTCATCTTT. It encodes CACDTIQPSPRAADKLIF.

This clone was recorded at least ten times. Since a far larger clone is one base different, this is likely a read error. This specimen includes other DNA sequences encoding the same CDR3. This sequence joins TRDV2 and TRDJ1, with 11 positions matching TRDD3. The germline V gene encodes CDR1 GEAIGNYY and CDR2 EKD. The V and J ends lost 0 bases and 0 bases, in that order; junction bases with no gene match: 17. The CDR3 runs to 21 residues. The CDR3 spells CACDTVTGGYNGTSYTDKLIF. The CDR3 DNA follows: TGTGCCTGTGACACCGTCACTGGGGGATATAACGGGACTTCGTACACCGATAAACTCATCTTT.

Worth noting for this clone: The likely explanation is a read error, given a far larger clone one base away. Other DNA sequences in the sample encode the same CDR3. The chain carries TRDV2 and TRDJ1; D is possibly TRDD1 or TRDD3 (5 bases each). This CDR3 region has 15 residues. V shed 5 bases and J shed 7 bases, with 22 bases lying between them. Germline V gene data show CDR1 as GEAIGNYY and CDR2 as EKD. CDR3 region: CACVPLGDSWAKLIF. DNA for the CDR3: TGTGCCTGTGTCCCTCTGGGAGATAGTTGGGCTAAACTCATCTTT.

Worth noting for this clone: The junction differs from germline at one of its ends, possibly a read error. This chain joins TRDV1 and TRDJ1; TRDD3 might be the D (5 bases). The CDR3 extends over 22 amino acids. Per germline, CDR1 TSWWSYY and CDR2 QGS. This CDR3 is CAIGEGGTSRGKSEKNTDKLIF. CDR3 DNA sequence: TGTGCTATTGGGGAGGGGGGTACTAGTAGAGGGAAAAGCGAGAAAAACACCGATAAACTCATCTTT.

As regards this clone: One junction end does not reproduce the germline sequence, and a read error may be involved. The chain employs TRDV2 and TRDJ1; D not certain. Germline values: CDR1 GEAIGNYY, CDR2 EKD. This CDR3 region has 19 residues. The CDR3 DNA sequence: TGTGCCTGTGACCCCCCGTCGGCCCTGGTGTATCCGTTCACCTATAACCTCATCTTT. Translation: CACDPPSALVYPFTYNLIF.

A word on this clone: This sequence may be a read error, since a much larger clone differs from it by one base. V gene TRDV2 combines with J gene TRDJ1, with TRDD2 matching 8 bases. The CDR3 contains 22 residues. The trim removed 0 bases at V and 6 bases at J, leaving 29 bases unmatched. Germline CDR1 GEAIGNYY, CDR2 EKD. CDR3 loop: CACDTGHLPTSPGLTTRYKLIF. DNA of the CDR3: TGTGCCTGTGACACCGGCCATCTTCCTACGTCTCCTGGTCTCACTACGCGCTATAAACTCATCTTT.

With regard to this clone: A single base separates this from a much larger clone, so it may be a read error. The gene calls are TRDV1 and TRDJ1; D is tentatively TRDD2 or TRDD3 (5 bases each). Germline lookup yields CDR1 TSWWSYY and CDR2 QGS. Between the trimmed V and J ends, which lost 1 base and 0 bases, there was a span of 27 bases. The CDR3 has 21 amino acids. The CDR3 here is CALGEPLLRRDRTRYTDKLIF. The CDR3 DNA follows: TGTGCTCTTGGGGAACCCCTTCTGCGGAGGGATCGGACCCGATACACCGATAAACTCATCTTT.

This clone was counted between two and nine times. This DNA's translation and the protein TCRdb lists, from a much larger clone, do not match at residue 13, likely due to a read error; the protein shown is translated from the DNA. This chain links TRDV2 with TRDJ1, with 7 bases matching TRDD3. The CDR3 has 15 amino acids. Germline CDR1 GEAIGNYY, CDR2 EKD. The CDR3 protein is CACDTAGGLGEKPIF. The CDR3 nucleotides read TGTGCCTGTGACACCGCCGGGGGATTAGGGGAAAAACCCATCTTT.

This clone was seen only a few times. The TCRdb protein comes from a much larger clone and disagrees with this DNA's translation at residue 16, likely due to a read error; the protein given here is derived from the DNA. This sequence joins TRDV2 and TRDJ1, with TRDD3 identical over 10 bases. This CDR3 is built from 19 residues. Germline assignment: CDR1 GEAIGNYY and CDR2 EKD. CDR3 DNA sequence: TGTGCCTGTGACAGGATTCCTACACACACTGGGGGATCTCCCGATAACCTCATCTTT. Protein sequence: CACDRIPTHTGGSPDNLIF.

This clone turned up a few times. A far larger clone lies a single base away; this is likely a read error. Other DNA sequences in this sample translate to the same CDR3. The chain is built from TRDV1 and TRDJ1; 8 bases match TRDD3. The CDR3 runs to 23 residues. V lost 9 bases and J lost 2; bases outside the gene matches: 35. CDR1 and CDR2 (germline): TSWWSYY, QGS. Here the CDR3 reads CALPGDGPLPTMGDPIETDKLIF. The CDR3 DNA reads TGTGCTCTGCCAGGGGACGGCCCCCTGCCGACCATGGGGGATCCCATTGAGACCGATAAACTCATCTTT.

This clone appeared many times. Translating this DNA gives a protein that differs at residue 4 from the TCRdb one, which belongs to a much larger clone; a read error is likely, and the protein shown is this translation. The same CDR3 also results from other DNA sequences found in this sample. The chain employs TRDV2 and TRDJ1; D might be TRDD2 (6 bases). CDR3 size: 18 residues. Trimming removed 4 bases at V and 4 bases at J, with 27 bases between. Per germline, CDR1 GEAIGNYY and CDR2 EKD. Here the CDR3 DNA reads TGTGCCTGTGAACCGGTTAGCCTTCCCCGAGGGCTGGACGATAAACTCATCTTT. It encodes CACEPVSLPRGLDDKLIF.

To note about this clone: The protein recorded in TCRdb matches a much larger clone and deviates from this DNA's translation at residue 12, suggesting a read error; the protein here is obtained by translating the DNA. The rearrangement uses TRDV2 and TRDJ1, with 13 bases aligning to TRDD3. The V segment lost 3 bases and the J segment 1 base; nucleotides outside the gene matches: 10. The CDR3 sequence is 18 residues long. Germline V CDR1 and CDR2: GEAIGNYY, EKD. CDR3 sequence: CACDSLLGDTRITDKLIF. Written as DNA, the CDR3 is TGTGCCTGTGACTCATTACTGGGGGATACGCGTATCACCGATAAACTCATCTTT.

This clone is categorized as medium-sized (0.01 to 0.1%). A far larger clone is only one base removed, so a read error is likely. J is TRDJ1 and V is TRDV2, with 11 bases identical to TRDD3. The CDR3 consists of 18 residues. Trimming cost V 5 bases and J 0 bases; bases outside gene matches: 13. Germline loops: CDR1 GEAIGNYY, CDR2 EKD. This CDR3 reads CACGIVGDTRSYTDKLIF. CDR3 nucleotide sequence: TGTGCCTGTGGCATAGTGGGGGATACGCGATCTTACACCGATAAACTCATCTTT.

This clone has just a few counts. A far larger clone is one nucleotide away, so this likely arose from a read error. Other DNA sequences in the sample encode the same CDR3. The chain links TRDV2 to TRDJ1, with TRDD3 matching over 8 bases. Germline-derived CDR1 and CDR2 are GEAIGNYY and EKD. The CDR3 runs to 21 residues. This CDR3 reads CACDTVPTGKVLGVRTYKLIF. The CDR3 DNA sequence: TGTGCCTGCGACACCGTGCCTACGGGGAAAGTACTGGGGGTCCGGACCTATAAACTCATCTTT.

As for this clone: This DNA's translation differs at residue 4 from TCRdb's protein, which comes from a much larger clone; a read error is likely, and the protein shown is translated from the DNA. The rearrangement links TRDV2 to TRDJ1; no clear D gene. The ends were cut back, 4 bases at V and 4 bases at J, with 18 bases in the middle. Looked up from germline, CDR1 is GEAIGNYY and CDR2 is EKD. The CDR3 contains 15 residues. This chain's CDR3 is CACETVHRNGDKLIF. The CDR3 DNA follows: TGTGCCTGTGAGACCGTTCACCGGAACGGCGATAAACTCATCTTT.

This clone was seen only a few times. This probably arose from a read error, given a far larger clone one base away. The sample carries other DNA sequences with the same CDR3. This sequence joins TRAV29/DV5 and TRDJ1; 10 bases fit TRDD3. CDR3 size: 22 residues. Germline values: CDR1 NSMFDY, CDR2 ISSIKDK. As DNA, the CDR3 is TGTGCCGCAAGCGCAGGGGTGTTCCTGGGGAGTTGGGGGATACATTACACCGATAAACTCATCTTT. This encodes CAASAGVFLGSWGIHYTDKLIF.

About this clone itself: A much bigger clone sits one base away, suggesting this may be a read error. Other DNA sequences in the same sample also yield this CDR3. This chain connects TRDV2 to TRDJ1, with 10 bases fitting TRDD3. Germline V CDR1 and CDR2: GEAIGNYY, EKD. The CDR3 has 19 amino acids. DNA for the CDR3: TGTGCCTGTGACAAACTGTCAATGGGGGATACTCTTAACACCGATAACCTCATCTTT. It is translated as CACDKLSMGDTLNTDNLIF.

About this clone: A far more abundant clone sits one base away, making this likely a read error. Within the sample, other DNA sequences also encode this same CDR3. The chain combines TRDV2 with TRDJ1; 10 nucleotides align to TRDD3. The trim removed 0 bases at V and 4 bases at J, leaving 28 bases unmatched. This CDR3 region has 23 residues. Per the germline V gene, CDR1 is GEAIGNYY and CDR2 is EKD. CDR3: CACDTVLGIPGTGGSVRSDKLIF. In nucleotides, the CDR3 is TGTGCCTGTGACACCGTCTTGGGGATTCCAGGTACTGGGGGATCGGTCCGAAGCGATAAACTCATCTTT.

This clone was detected many times. TCRdb has a much larger clone's protein, which differs at residue 6 from the translation of this DNA, likely because of a read error; what is shown is the protein translated from the DNA. The rearrangement uses TRDV2 and TRDJ1, with 12 nucleotides matching TRDD3. The CDR3 runs to 21 residues. CDR1 GEAIGNYY and CDR2 EKD come from the germline V gene. Germline trimming cut 0 bases from V and 0 bases from J; bases unmatched to any gene: 16. The CDR3 DNA is TGTGCCTGTGACACCATCACTGGGGGATACAACGGGACTTCGTACACCGATAAACTCATCTTT. Residues: CACDTITGGYNGTSYTDKLIF.